This T cell receptor (beta chain) is from a study of blood T cell repertoires in COVID-19. About the research overall: PBMCs, B-cell-depleted T cells, or T cells provided the cDNA or gDNA that made up the material.

The CDR3 totals 18 residues. CDR1 is MGHRA, CDR2 YSYEKL, per germline. Deletions cut 0 bases from V and 2 bases from J, with 17 bases between. The assay was immunoSEQ multiplex PCR, and TCRdb's table has in-frame clones only and misses some. The sample lists nearly 90,000 clones, around 90% seen once, with over 6.5% in the top ten. Specimen: peripheral blood. This TCR was sampled from a man between 18 and 35 years old with COVID-19, enrolled during active disease. The chain links TRBV4-1 to TRBJ1-3; TRBD1 might be the D (5 bases). In nucleotides, the CDR3 is TGCGCCAGCAGCCAAGAGAATACGGGGGAAAGAGCTGGAAACACCATATATTTT. Protein sequence: CASSQENTGERAGNTIYF.